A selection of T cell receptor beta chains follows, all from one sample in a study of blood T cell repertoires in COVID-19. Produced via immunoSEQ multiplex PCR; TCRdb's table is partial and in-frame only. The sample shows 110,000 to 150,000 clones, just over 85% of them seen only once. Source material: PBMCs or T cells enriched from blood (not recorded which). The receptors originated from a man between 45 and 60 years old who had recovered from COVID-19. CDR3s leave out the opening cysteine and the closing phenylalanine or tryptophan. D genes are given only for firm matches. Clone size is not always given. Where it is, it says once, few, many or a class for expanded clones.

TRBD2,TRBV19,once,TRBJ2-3,ASSVEGREWGTDTQY
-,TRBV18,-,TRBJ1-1,ASSPPGRGWTEAF
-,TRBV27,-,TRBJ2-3,ASRDTNTDTQY
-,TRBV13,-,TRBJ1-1,ASSLEQGDTEAF
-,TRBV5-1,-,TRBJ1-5,ASSLNAGVNQPQH
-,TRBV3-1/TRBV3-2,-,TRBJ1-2,ASSRKQTPNYGYT
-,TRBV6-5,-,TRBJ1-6,ASSSFASPLH
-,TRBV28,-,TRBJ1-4,ASSSPYEKLF
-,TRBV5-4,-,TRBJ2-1,ASSLPRDAEQF
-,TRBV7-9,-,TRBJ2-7,ASSPRWTASYEQY
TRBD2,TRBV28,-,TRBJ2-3,ASSHLSGLNTQY
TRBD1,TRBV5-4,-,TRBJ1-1,ASSNTGGDDTEAF
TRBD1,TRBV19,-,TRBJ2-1,ASRPGQGSYNEQF
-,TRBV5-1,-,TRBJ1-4,ASSFSGKLF
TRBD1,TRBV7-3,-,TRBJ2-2,ASRPGQIGELF
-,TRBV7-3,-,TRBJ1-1,ASSLNSRGAAF
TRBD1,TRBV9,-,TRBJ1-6,ASSVGDRGNSPLH
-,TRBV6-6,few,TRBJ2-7,ASSYSSESYEQY
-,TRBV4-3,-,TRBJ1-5,ASSQGFFGHQPQH
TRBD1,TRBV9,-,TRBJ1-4,ASRGTGEEKLF
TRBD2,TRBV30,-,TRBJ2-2,AWRVPGTAGTSVPGELF
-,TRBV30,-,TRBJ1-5,AWSVVGGANQPQH
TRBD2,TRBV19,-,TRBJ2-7,ASSMASGVYEQY
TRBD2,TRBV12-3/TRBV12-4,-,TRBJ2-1,ASLAGPYNEQF
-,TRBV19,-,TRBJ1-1,ASSIAGTEAF
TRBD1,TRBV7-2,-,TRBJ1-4,ASSLAGQGYEKLF
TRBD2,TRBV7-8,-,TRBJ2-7,ASSARPSGRGEQY
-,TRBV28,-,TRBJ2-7,ASSLRGAQGYEQY
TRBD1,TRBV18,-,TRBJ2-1,ASSPGQWNEQF
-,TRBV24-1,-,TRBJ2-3,ATSAAAFTDTQY
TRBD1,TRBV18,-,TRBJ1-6,ASSLDRVGNSPLH
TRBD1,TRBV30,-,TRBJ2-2,AWRRGLGGAGELF
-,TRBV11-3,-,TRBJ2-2,ASSLGGSHTGELF
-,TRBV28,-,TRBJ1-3,ASSLRTGFYGNTIY
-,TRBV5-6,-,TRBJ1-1,ASSLVGVWGVEGEAF
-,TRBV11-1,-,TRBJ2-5,ASSLSLTQETQY
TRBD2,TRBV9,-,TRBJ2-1,ASSVAVGLAGLI
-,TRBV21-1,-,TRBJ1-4,ASSKLGHSGEKLF
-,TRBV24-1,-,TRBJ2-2,ATSDSRNFDGELF
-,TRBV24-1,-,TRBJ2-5,ATSLSGNRETQY
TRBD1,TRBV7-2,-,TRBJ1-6,ASSIGTGVGPPLH
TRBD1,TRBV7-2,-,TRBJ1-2,ASSQTGTGIYGYT
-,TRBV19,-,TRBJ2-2,ASLSRGGGTGELF
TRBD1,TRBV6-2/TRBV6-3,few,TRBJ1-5,ASSPGQGNQPQH